This passage covers 32 T cell receptor beta chains from one sample sequenced in a study of T cells in Graves' hyperthyroidism and ophthalmopathy. RNA transcripts were the template for amplifying TCR beta CDR3 regions. The HTBI set primed first-round TCR CDR3 RT-PCR. TCRdb independently ran MiXCR on the multiplex PCR reads; one entry per CDR3 protein. The sample includes fewer than 800,000 distinct CDR3 sequences, about 15% of them seen just once. Sequencing used blood. The receptors originated from a man younger than 30 with Graves' hyperthyroidism.

In DNA form, the CDR3 reads TGTGCCAGCAGCAGGGGGACTAGCGGGGTGGAGACCCAGTACTTC. Translation gives CASSRGTSGVETQYF. The chain joins TRBV6-2 or TRBV6-3 to TRBJ2-5, with 13 positions matching TRBD2. This CDR3 is 15 amino acids long. Germline CDR1 MNHEY, CDR2 SVGEGT. The junction had 6 bases not matched to a gene; V was cut back by 6 bases and J by 5 bases.

This clonotype was counted many times. This chain joins TRBV15 and TRBJ2-1, with 13 bases that match TRBD2. This CDR3 spans 17 amino acids. The V segment lost 1 base and the J segment 5 bases; nucleotides outside the gene matches: 5. Germline loops: CDR1 LNHNV, CDR2 YYDKDF (reference sequence). The CDR3 nucleotides read TGTGCCACCAGCAGAGGCTTTGGACTAGCGGGAGACAATGAGCAGTTCTTC. It is translated as CATSRGFGLAGDNEQFF.

This clonotype was seen a few times. The V call is TRBV6-2 or TRBV6-3, the J call TRBJ2-3, with a possible D match to TRBD2 (5 bases). The germline gives CDR1 MNHEY, CDR2 SVGEGT. The CDR3 spans 17 residues. Trimming removed 0 bases at V and 1 base at J, with 14 bases between. CDR3 DNA: TGTGCCAGCAGTTACTCGAGGGTCGGATTTGGCACAGATACGCAGTATTTT. Translating gives CASSYSRVGFGTDTQYF.

This clonotype came up many times. The chain employs TRBV27 and TRBJ2-7, with 11 nucleotides matching TRBD2. Looked up from germline, CDR1 is MNHEY and CDR2 is SMNVEV (reference sequence). The V segment lost 6 bases and the J segment 4 bases; nucleotides outside the gene matches: 8. The CDR3 is 15 residues long. CDR3 amino acids: CASSPSTSGTYEQYF. CDR3 DNA: TGTGCCAGCAGCCCCTCGACTAGCGGGACGTACGAGCAGTACTTC.

This clonotype was picked up a small number of times. The chain links TRBV6-1 to TRBJ2-3; D gene uncertain. This CDR3 is 18 amino acids long. V shed 3 bases and J shed 2 bases, with 21 bases lying between them. Germline V CDR1 and CDR2: MNHNS, SASEGT. The CDR3 sequence: CASSDSVLVDCNTDTQYF. The CDR3 DNA reads as TGTGCCAGCAGTGACTCGGTGTTGGTAGACTGCAACACAGATACGCAGTATTTT.

The chain employs TRBV29-1 and TRBJ1-2; D is perhaps TRBD1 (5 bases). Trimming stripped 4 bases from V and 5 bases from J, with 14 bases between. Germline values: CDR1 SQVTM, CDR2 ANQGSEA. CDR3 length equals 13 residues. The CDR3 sequence is CSVGAGARYGYTF. The CDR3, as DNA: TGCAGCGTTGGAGCCGGGGCCCGATATGGCTACACCTTC.

A remark on this clonotype: Relative to the germline gene, one junction end is altered; a read error may explain this. The chain carries TRBV27 and TRBJ2-2; D may be TRBD2 (6 bases). Germline CDR1 is MNHEY and CDR2 is SMNVEV (reference sequence). The CDR3 covers 16 residues. DNA of the CDR3: TGTGCCAGCAGTCTATCGGGAGTCGGTGGCACCGGGGAGCTGTTTTTT. Its translation is CASSLSGVGGTGELFF.

This clonotype was observed many times. The chain has TRBV2 and TRBJ1-5; TRBD1 is a possible D gene (5 bases). Germline-derived CDR1 and CDR2 are SNHLY and FYNNEI. This CDR3 spans 14 amino acids. Trimming removed 2 bases at V and 7 bases at J, with 12 bases between. The CDR3 protein is CASSEKAGSQPQHF. CDR3 DNA: TGTGCCAGCAGTGAAAAGGCAGGGTCACAGCCCCAGCATTTT.

This clonotype was seen many times. The V and J genes are TRBV3-1 and TRBJ2-6, with a tentative D call TRBD1 (7 bases). The germline gives CDR1 LGHDT, CDR2 YNNKEL (reference sequence). The CDR3 consists of 16 residues. The V end was cut by 4 bases, the J end by 2 bases, with 12 bases between. CDR3 nucleotide sequence: TGTGCCAGCAGCCTCTGGAGGGGGCCTGGGGCCAACGTCCTGACTTTC. This codes for CASSLWRGPGANVLTF.

This clonotype showed up many times. The chain links TRBV4-1 to TRBJ2-3; D is unclear. CDR1 MGHRA and CDR2 YSYEKL come from the germline V gene. The CDR3 consists of 13 residues. The ends were cut back, 2 bases at V and 9 bases at J, with 12 bases in the middle. CDR3 sequence: CASSQLDPDTQYF. The CDR3 DNA reads TGCGCCAGCAGCCAACTTGACCCCGACACGCAGTATTTT.

CDR3 nucleotide sequence: TGTGCCAGCAGCTTAGTTCCGGGAACGGGTTACGAGCAGTACTTC. Encoded protein: CASSLVPGTGYEQYF. The J gene is TRBJ2-7, the V gene TRBV7-6; a possible D gene is TRBD2 (5 bases). V was cut by 1 base and J by 4 bases, with 14 bases left in between. Germline CDR1 reads SGHVS; CDR2 reads FNYEAQ. There are 15 residues in the CDR3. The full variable domain, its missing parts supplied by reference TRBV7-6 and TRBJ2-7, is GAGVSQSPRYKVTKRGQDVALRCDPISGHVSLYWYRQALGQGPEFLTYFNYEAQQDKSGLPNDRFSAERPEGSISTLTIQRTEQRDSAMYRCASSLVPGTGYEQYFGPGTRLTVT.

To note about this clonotype: Being one base from a much bigger clone, this may be a read error. V gene TRBV12-3 or TRBV12-4 combines with J gene TRBJ1-5; D is unclear. The CDR3 is 16 amino acids. The V gene lost 1 base and the J gene lost 6 bases, with 16 bases spanning the gap. The CDR3 nucleotides are TGTGCCAGCAGTTTAGGCCCGGTTAGAGCGGGTCAGCCCCAGCATTTT. Protein: CASSLGPVRAGQPQHF.

This clonotype was counted at least ten times. The chain employs TRBV30 and TRBJ2-7; 9 bases line up with TRBD1. The CDR3 consists of 13 residues. Germline trimming cut 3 bases from V and 4 bases from J; bases unmatched to any gene: 4. Germline V gives CDR1 GTSNPN, CDR2 SVGIG (reference sequence). Here the CDR3 DNA reads TGTGCCTGGAGCGGGACAGGGCGGTACGAGCAGTACTTC. Translation gives CAWSGTGRYEQYF.

This clonotype was counted many times. The chain combines TRBV6-1 with TRBJ1-6; 9 nucleotides agree with TRBD1. Germline V gene sequence: CDR1 MNHNS, CDR2 SASEGT. This CDR3 region has 14 residues. Trimming cost V 6 bases and J 13 bases; bases outside gene matches: 10. The CDR3 DNA sequence: TGTGCCAGCAGGGACAGGGGCCGCCCGGGGCCCCTCCACTTT. Its protein product is CASRDRGRPGPLHF.

This clonotype has ten or more counts. This rearrangement joins TRBV29-1 to TRBJ2-7, with D possibly being TRBD1 or TRBD2 (6 bases each). Germline CDR1 and CDR2: SQVTM and ANQGSEA. V lost 5 bases and J 4 bases, leaving 12 bases between the germline ends. There are 12 residues in the CDR3. The CDR3 coding sequence is TGCAGCGTTCAGGGGAGGCGGTACGAGCAGTACTTC. Protein product: CSVQGRRYEQYF.

This clonotype was observed a single time. Possible read error: a much larger clone is one base away. The V call is TRBV7-3, the J call TRBJ2-3, with 7 bases matching TRBD2. Germline loops: CDR1 SGHTA, CDR2 FQGTGA. The CDR3 spans 14 residues. With 5 bases clipped from V and 8 bases from J, the junction kept 10 bases outside the gene matches. Written as DNA, the CDR3 is TGTGCCAGCAGCGCCGGGACGGGGAGGGGTACGCAGTATTTT. Encoded protein: CASSAGTGRGTQYF.

This clonotype was seen a few times. The rearrangement uses TRBV14 and TRBJ2-7; D uncertain. Trimming shortened V by 0 bases and J by 4 bases, and 13 bases separated the two germline ends. This CDR3 comprises 15 residues. Germline V lookup: CDR1 SGHDN, CDR2 FVKESK. CDR3 DNA: TGTGCCAGCAGCCAAGATCGGGTACCGCCGTACGAGCAGTACTTC. This gives the protein CASSQDRVPPYEQYF. Full variable domain (missing parts from reference TRBV14 and TRBJ2-7): EAGVTQFPSHSVIEKGQTVTLRCDPISGHDNLYWYRRVMGKEIKFLLHFVKESKQDESGMPNNRFLAERTGGTYSTLKVQPAELEDSGVYFCASSQDRVPPYEQYFGPGTRLTVT.

The chain uses TRBV28 and TRBJ1-4; D might be TRBD1 (5 bases). The V end lost 1 base, the J end lost 6 bases, and 12 bases lay between the germline ends. The CDR3 consists of 15 residues. Per germline, CDR1 MDHEN and CDR2 SYDVKM. The CDR3 bases are TGTGCCAGCAGTTTATTCAGGGCGGGTGATGAAAAACTGTTTTTT. Protein product: CASSLFRAGDEKLFF.

This clonotype was detected many times. The chain links TRBV11-1 to TRBJ2-2, with D unresolved. V lost 1 base and J 6 bases, leaving 6 bases between the germline ends. Per the germline V gene, CDR1 is SGHAT and CDR2 is FQDESV (reference sequence). The CDR3 is 13 residues long. The CDR3 loop reads CASSLGWAGELFF. CDR3 DNA: TGTGCCAGCAGCTTAGGCTGGGCCGGGGAGCTGTTTTTT.

In the case of this clonotype: Germline and junction disagree at one end, which may indicate a read error. This sequence joins TRBV20-1 and TRBJ2-5; 10 nucleotides align to TRBD1. This CDR3 contains 16 residues. Germline CDR1 is DFQATT and CDR2 is SNEGSKA (reference sequence). CDR3 region: CSAIGPGTGVGETRYF. CDR3 DNA sequence: TGCAGTGCCATTGGTCCCGGGACAGGGGTCGGGGAGACCCGGTACTTC.

In this sample, this clonotype turned up many times. CDR3 sequence (DNA): TGTGCCAGCAGTTTGAACCTAGGGACTGAGCAGTTCTTC. Translating gives CASSLNLGTEQFF. The chain recombines TRBV28 with TRBJ2-1; TRBD1 or TRBD2 may be the D gene (5 bases each). The CDR3 is 13 amino acids. Trimming stripped 3 bases from V and 9 bases from J, with 12 bases between. From germline, CDR1 is MDHEN and CDR2 SYDVKM. Looking up the rest from reference TRBV28 and TRBJ2-1 gives the full variable domain: DVKVTQSSRYLVKRTGEKVFLECVQDMDHENMFWYRQDPGLGLRLIYFSYDVKMKEKGDIPEGYSVSREKKERFSLILESASTNQTSMYLCASSLNLGTEQFFGPGTRLTVL.

The chain recombines TRBV15 with TRBJ1-5, with 10 bases fitting TRBD1. The CDR3 runs 18 residues. Per germline, CDR1 LNHNV and CDR2 YYDKDF (reference sequence). V was clipped by 4 bases and J by 4 bases; unmatched bases: 13. The CDR3 is CATSTGGGTGAGNQPQHF. CDR3 nucleotides: TGTGCCACCAGCACCGGAGGAGGGACAGGGGCCGGAAATCAGCCCCAGCATTTT.

J is TRBJ1-1 and V is TRBV7-2, with 7 bases that match TRBD1. V was clipped by 5 bases and J by 5 bases; unmatched bases: 14. The CDR3 length is 16 residues. The germline CDR1 and CDR2 sequences are SGHTA and FQGNSA. The CDR3 DNA reads TGTGCCAGCAGCCCCTGGGCAGGGGGACGATGGACTGAAGCTTTCTTT. This encodes CASSPWAGGRWTEAFF. The whole variable domain, remainder taken from reference TRBV7-2 and TRBJ1-1, is GAGVSQSPSNKVTEKGKDVELRCDPISGHTALYWYRQSLGQGLEFLIYFQGNSAPDKSGLPSDRFSAERTGGSVSTLTIQRTQQEDSAVYLCASSPWAGGRWTEAFFGQGTRLTVV.

This chain uses TRBV3-1 with TRBJ1-5, with D tentatively TRBD1 (5 bases). Trimming left V 2 bases short and J 0 bases short, with 14 bases between. CDR3 length equals 17 residues. In germline, CDR1 is LGHDT, CDR2 YNNKEL (reference sequence). This CDR3 reads CASSQSSTAYSNQPQHF. The CDR3 coding sequence is TGTGCCAGCAGCCAATCATCGACAGCTTATAGCAATCAGCCCCAGCATTTT.

This clonotype was found a few times. The chain employs TRBV20-1 and TRBJ2-1; D unresolved. From germline, CDR1 is DFQATT and CDR2 SNEGSKA (reference sequence). V shed 6 bases and J shed 6 bases, with 12 bases lying between them. The CDR3 is 12 amino acids. The CDR3 loop reads CSAARLGNEQFF. The CDR3 bases are TGCAGTGCCGCCCGATTAGGCAATGAGCAGTTCTTC.

This clonotype was detected only a few times. The rearrangement uses TRBV20-1 and TRBJ2-7, with 13 positions matching TRBD2. V shed 3 bases and J 5 bases; nucleotides not matched to a gene: 10. This CDR3 comprises 16 residues. Looked up from germline, CDR1 is DFQATT and CDR2 is SNEGSKA (reference sequence). The CDR3 coding sequence is TGCAGTGCTAGTGCCTACGGACTAGCGGGAGCCCACGAGCAGTACTTC. Translation gives CSASAYGLAGAHEQYF.

V usage is TRBV5-6 and J usage is TRBJ2-4; D possibly matches TRBD1 or TRBD2 (5 bases each). V was shortened by 5 bases and J by 9 bases, with 15 bases between the two germline ends. Germline V gene lookup returns CDR1 SGHDT and CDR2 YYEEEE. The CDR3 spans 13 residues. For the CDR3, the DNA is TGTGCCAGCAGTCGGGACCTTGGCGGCATTCAGTACTTC. Amino acids: CASSRDLGGIQYF.

The gene calls are TRBV5-1 and TRBJ1-1; possibly TRBD1 for D (5 bases). CDR1 and CDR2 (germline): SGHRS, YFSETQ. The V end was cut by 0 bases, the J end by 5 bases, with 11 bases between. CDR3 length equals 14 residues. CDR3 sequence (DNA): TGCGCCAGCAGCTTGGGGACAATAGCAACTGAAGCTTTCTTT. This sequence encodes CASSLGTIATEAFF.

In its sample, this clonotype was seen many times. The rearrangement joins TRBV27 to TRBJ2-1, with 10 bases identical to TRBD2. V shed 5 bases and J 9 bases; nucleotides not matched to a gene: 10. This CDR3 comprises 15 residues. The germline gives CDR1 MNHEY, CDR2 SMNVEV (reference sequence). The CDR3 loop reads CASSPETSGWGEQFF. DNA of the CDR3: TGTGCCAGCAGTCCCGAGACTAGCGGGTGGGGTGAGCAGTTCTTC.

There are many counts of this clonotype. The chain uses TRBV12-3 or TRBV12-4 and TRBJ2-5; 7 nucleotides align to TRBD2. Trimming at V came to 3 bases and at J to 1 base, leaving 5 bases not matched to a gene. The CDR3 length is 15 residues. CDR3 loop: CASSFGGIPQETQYF. The CDR3 nucleotides are TGTGCCAGCAGTTTCGGGGGGATTCCCCAAGAGACCCAGTACTTC.

The chain links TRBV7-2 to TRBJ1-3; 8 bases agree with TRBD1. Germline values: CDR1 SGHTA, CDR2 FQGNSA. The CDR3 loop spans 13 amino acids. The V and J ends lost 5 bases and 7 bases, in that order; junction bases with no gene match: 4. The CDR3 DNA follows: TGTGCCAGCAGCCCGCAGGGGGCGAACACCATATATTTT. Translated: CASSPQGANTIYF.

The chain recombines TRBV5-6 with TRBJ2-2; 11 positions agree with TRBD2. With V trimmed by 3 bases and J by 3 bases, 4 bases remained unmatched. CDR3 length: 16 amino acids. Germline CDR1 reads SGHDT; CDR2 reads YYEEEE. The CDR3 DNA is TGTGCCAGCAGCTCTATAGCGGGAGGGGACACCGGGGAGCTGTTTTTT. Protein: CASSSIAGGDTGELFF. Filled out from reference TRBV5-6 and TRBJ2-2, the complete variable domain reads DAGVTQSPTHLIKTRGQQVTLRCSPKSGHDTVSWYQQALGQGPQFIFQYYEEEERQRGNFPDRFSGHQFPNYSSELNVNALLLGDSALYLCASSSIAGGDTGELFFGEGSRLTVL.